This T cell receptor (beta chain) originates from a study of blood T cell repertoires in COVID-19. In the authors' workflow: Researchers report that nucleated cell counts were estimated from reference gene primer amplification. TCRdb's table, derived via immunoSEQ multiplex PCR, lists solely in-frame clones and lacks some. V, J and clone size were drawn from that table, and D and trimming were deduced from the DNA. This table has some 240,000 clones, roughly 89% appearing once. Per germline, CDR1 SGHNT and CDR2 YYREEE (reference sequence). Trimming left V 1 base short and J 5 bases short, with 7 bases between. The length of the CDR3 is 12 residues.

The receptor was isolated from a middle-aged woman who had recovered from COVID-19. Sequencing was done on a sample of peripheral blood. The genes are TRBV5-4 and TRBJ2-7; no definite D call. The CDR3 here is CASSLRSDEQYF. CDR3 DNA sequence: TGTGCCAGCAGCTTGCGGAGCGACGAGCAGTACTTC.